This entry lists 32 T cell receptor beta chains sequenced from one sample in a study of identical twins. Each CDR3 protein is one row after TCRdb ran MiXCR on the 5' RACE reads. In the table there are fewer than 650,000 distinct CDR3 sequences, roughly 9.9% of which are singletons. This sample was also put to use in a study of yellow fever vaccine responses in identical twins.

Material for sequencing was PBMCs. Source of these receptors: a woman aged 18-29 years in good health.

The genes are TRBV18 and TRBJ2-2; D unclear. The CDR3 sequence is 16 residues long. The germline V gene encodes CDR1 KGHSH and CDR2 LQKENI. The V and J ends lost 0 bases and 3 bases respectively, with 11 bases between them. The CDR3 is CASSPPKHTYTGELFF. CDR3 DNA: TGTGCCAGCTCACCACCCAAACATACATACACCGGGGAGCTGTTTTTT. Supplemented by reference TRBV18 and TRBJ2-2, the full variable domain reads NAGVMQNPRHLVRRRGQEARLRCSPMKGHSHVYWYRQLPEEGLKFMVYLQKENIIDESGMPKERFSAEFPKEGPSILRIQQVVRGDSAAYFCASSPPKHTYTGELFFGEGSRLTVL.

This clonotype was seen only a few times. This rearrangement joins TRBV27 to TRBJ2-1; D unclear. CDR1 and CDR2 (germline): MNHEY, SMNVEV (reference sequence). The CDR3 length is 13 residues. V was pared by 5 bases and J by 10 bases, with 15 bases between. CDR3 residues: CASSIRSRSEQFF. The DNA for the CDR3 is TGTGCCAGCAGTATCCGCTCTAGGTCCGAGCAGTTCTTC.

This clonotype was recorded many times. The chain couples TRBV7-8 to TRBJ2-3, with 11 bases fitting TRBD2. V lost 5 bases and J lost 8; bases outside the gene matches: 9. Germline-derived CDR1 and CDR2 are SGHVS and FQNEAQ. The CDR3 length is 15 residues. The CDR3 loop is CASSPISGGARTQYF. The CDR3 DNA reads TGTGCCAGCAGCCCTATTAGCGGGGGGGCCCGTACGCAGTATTTT.

This rearrangement joins TRBV10-3 to TRBJ2-7, with TRBD1 matching 8 bases. Trimming at V came to 8 bases and at J to 2 bases, leaving 8 bases not matched to a gene. CDR3 size: 14 residues. Germline loops: CDR1 ENHRY, CDR2 SYGVKD. CDR3 sequence reads: CAIGEDRGPYEQYF. CDR3 nucleotide sequence: TGTGCCATCGGGGAAGACAGGGGACCCTACGAGCAGTACTTC.

This clonotype was observed a handful of times. The chain combines TRBV7-9 with TRBJ2-7; the D gene could be TRBD1 or TRBD2 (5 bases each). This CDR3 has 17 residues. Per germline, CDR1 SEHNR and CDR2 FQNEAQ (reference sequence). Trimming left V 1 base short and J 2 bases short, with 18 bases between. The CDR3: CASSLVMGVRGTYEQYF. CDR3 bases: TGTGCCAGCAGCTTAGTTATGGGGGTCCGCGGCACCTACGAGCAGTACTTC.

The chain links TRBV5-1 to TRBJ2-3, with 8 nucleotides matching TRBD1. The CDR3 spans 17 residues. V lost 0 bases to trimming and J lost 3 bases; unmatched junction nucleotides: 9. Looked up from germline, CDR1 is SGHRS and CDR2 is YFSETQ. The chain's CDR3 is CASSLGAGGVSTDTQYF. The CDR3 region has the DNA TGCGCCAGCAGCTTGGGCGCAGGGGGCGTCAGTACAGATACGCAGTATTTT.

This clonotype has more than one count but fewer than ten. Compared with germline, one end of the junction differs, possibly owing to a read error. The V gene is TRBV6-1, the J gene TRBJ2-7, with 8 bases identical to TRBD2. This CDR3 has 14 amino acids. Germline lookup yields CDR1 MNHNS and CDR2 SASEGT. CDR3 in amino acids: CASSKAGVDYEQYF. The CDR3 bases are TGTGCCAGCAGTAAAGCGGGAGTGGACTACGAGCAGTACTTC.

V and J are TRBV19 and TRBJ2-3; 9 nucleotides agree with TRBD2. Germline trimming cut 3 bases from V and 2 bases from J; bases unmatched to any gene: 6. Germline V gives CDR1 LNHDA, CDR2 SQIVND (reference sequence). The CDR3 is 16 residues long. The CDR3: CASSIIAGATTDTQYF. In DNA, the CDR3 is TGTGCCAGTAGTATTATAGCGGGGGCTACCACAGATACGCAGTATTTT.

This clonotype has more than one count but fewer than ten. The V call is TRBV7-9, the J call TRBJ2-7; maybe TRBD2 (5 bases). Germline lookup yields CDR1 SEHNR and CDR2 FQNEAQ (reference sequence). CDR3 length equals 16 residues. Between the trimmed V and J ends, which lost 7 bases and 4 bases, there was a span of 23 bases. The CDR3 loop is CASTPTRAGIPYEQYF. Here the CDR3 DNA reads TGTGCCAGCACCCCCACTCGGGCGGGTATCCCTTACGAGCAGTACTTC.

This clonotype was observed many times. V and J are TRBV4-3 and TRBJ2-1, with 7 bases matching TRBD1. The germline V gene encodes CDR1 LGHNA and CDR2 YSLEER. J lost 0 bases, V lost 4 bases, and 3 bases had no gene match. The CDR3 runs to 15 residues. This chain's CDR3 is CASSRQGSSYNEQFF. The CDR3 bases are TGCGCCAGCAGCCGACAGGGTAGCTCCTACAATGAGCAGTTCTTC.

Here the CDR3 reads CASSTAVNYEQYF. Written as DNA, the CDR3 is TGTGCCAGCAGCACAGCGGTGAACTACGAGCAGTACTTC. V is TRBV6-1 and J is TRBJ2-7, with TRBD2 as a possible D gene (5 bases). Germline CDR1 and CDR2: MNHNS and SASEGT. V lost 6 bases, J lost 3 bases, and 12 bases lay in between. The CDR3 is 13 amino acids.

This clonotype was counted many times. V usage is TRBV12-3 or TRBV12-4 and J usage is TRBJ2-1; possible D gene TRBD1, 5 bases. V was pared by 6 bases and J by 3 bases, with 9 bases between. CDR3 length equals 13 residues. The CDR3: CASSKDSYNEQFF. For the CDR3, the DNA is TGTGCCAGCAGCAAAGACAGCTACAATGAGCAGTTCTTC.

As DNA, the CDR3 is TGCAGTGCTAGAGCGGGAGGCAATCAGCCCCAGCATTTT. This encodes CSARAGGNQPQHF. V gene TRBV20-1 combines with J gene TRBJ1-5; D gene unclear. Germline CDR1 DFQATT, CDR2 SNEGSKA (reference sequence). Trimming pared 1 base from V and 2 bases from J, leaving 6 bases between. CDR3 length: 13 amino acids.

This clonotype was counted at least ten times. This rearrangement joins TRBV5-6 to TRBJ2-7; tentative D call: TRBD2 (5 bases). With 0 bases removed from V and 0 bases from J, the gap between germline ends came to 7 bases. The CDR3 spans 14 residues. The germline V gene has CDR1 SGHDT and CDR2 YYEEEE. The CDR3 region has the DNA TGTGCCAGCAGCTTGGTCGGGAACTCCTACGAGCAGTACTTC. This translates into CASSLVGNSYEQYF. Variable domain in full (rest from reference TRBV5-6 and TRBJ2-7): DAGVTQSPTHLIKTRGQQVTLRCSPKSGHDTVSWYQQALGQGPQFIFQYYEEEERQRGNFPDRFSGHQFPNYSSELNVNALLLGDSALYLCASSLVGNSYEQYFGPGTRLTVT.

This clonotype was picked up a small number of times. This chain joins TRBV9 and TRBJ2-1, with a tentative D call TRBD1 (6 bases). Germline values: CDR1 SGDLS, CDR2 YYNGEE. This CDR3 is 16 amino acids long. V was cut by 3 bases and J by 6 bases, with 19 bases left in between. CDR3 DNA sequence: TGTGCCAGCAGCGCCCCCGGGACAATGGCTGTCAATGAGCAGTTCTTC. This codes for CASSAPGTMAVNEQFF.

The V and J genes are TRBV3-1 and TRBJ2-1; 16 nucleotides align to TRBD2. V was pared by 5 bases and J by 8 bases, with 3 bases of the junction left unmatched. Germline assignment: CDR1 LGHDT and CDR2 YNNKEL (reference sequence). The CDR3 loop spans 15 amino acids. The CDR3 DNA reads TGTGCCAGCAGCGCCGGGACTAGCGGGAGGGATGAGCAGTTCTTC. Protein product: CASSAGTSGRDEQFF.

This clonotype has a count of ten or more. This sequence joins TRBV2 and TRBJ2-5; D is ambiguous. Germline values: CDR1 SNHLY, CDR2 FYNNEI. The length of the CDR3 is 12 residues. With 6 bases removed from V and 4 bases from J, the gap between germline ends came to 9 bases. The CDR3 is CASRGSRETQYF. The CDR3 DNA is TGTGCCAGCAGGGGTTCCCGAGAGACCCAGTACTTC. Combining the CDR3 with reference TRBV2 and TRBJ2-5 gives the whole variable domain EPEVTQTPSHQVTQMGQEVILRCVPISNHLYFYWYRQILGQKVEFLVSFYNNEISEKSEIFDDQFSVERPDGSNFTLKIRSTKLEDSAMYFCASRGSRETQYFGPGTRLLVL.

The rearrangement links TRBV5-1 to TRBJ1-4, with a possible D match to TRBD1 (6 bases). The CDR3 has 15 residues. Germline assignment: CDR1 SGHRS and CDR2 YFSETQ. The V end lost 2 bases, the J end lost 5 bases, and 13 bases lay between the germline ends. CDR3 sequence reads: CASSFRGGRNEKLFF. CDR3 DNA: TGCGCCAGCAGCTTCCGGGGGGGCCGGAATGAAAAACTGTTTTTT.

A few counts support this clonotype. V and J are TRBV13 and TRBJ2-3, with 7 bases fitting TRBD1. Unmatched junction bases numbered 6, after V lost 4 bases and J lost 5 bases. This CDR3 has 14 residues. The germline V gene encodes CDR1 PRHDT and CDR2 FYEKMQ (reference sequence). DNA of the CDR3: TGTGCCAGCAGCTCACGACAGGGCAAAGATACGCAGTATTTT. It encodes CASSSRQGKDTQYF.

This chain connects TRBV4-2 to TRBJ2-7; 9 positions agree with TRBD2. The CDR3 is 14 amino acids. From germline, CDR1 is LGHNA and CDR2 YNFKEQ. V was pared by 4 bases and J by 2 bases, with 3 bases of the junction left unmatched. CDR3 sequence: CASSPSGTAYEQYF. In DNA, the CDR3 is TGTGCCAGCAGCCCTAGCGGGACTGCCTACGAGCAGTACTTC.

There are many counts of this clonotype. V gene TRBV4-3 combines with J gene TRBJ2-7; 12 bases are a match to TRBD2. V shed 4 bases and J 2 bases; nucleotides not matched to a gene: 3. This CDR3 has 15 amino acids. CDR1 and CDR2 (germline): LGHNA, YSLEER. DNA of the CDR3: TGCGCCAGCAGCCCCCGACTAGCGGGAGCCTACGAGCAGTACTTC. Protein sequence: CASSPRLAGAYEQYF.

The chain joins TRBV12-3 or TRBV12-4 to TRBJ2-7; TRBD1 might be the D (6 bases). The CDR3 runs 14 residues. Trimming left V 1 base short and J 4 bases short, with 11 bases between. DNA of the CDR3: TGTGCCAGCAGTTTAGGACTTACAGGGTACGAGCAGTACTTC. This sequence encodes CASSLGLTGYEQYF.

In its sample, this clonotype was seen a few times. The DNA for the CDR3 is TGCAGTGCTAGGACTAGCGGGACGGAGACCCAGTACTTC. Protein: CSARTSGTETQYF. The gene calls are TRBV20-1 and TRBJ2-5, with 11 positions matching TRBD2. Germline V gene lookup returns CDR1 DFQATT and CDR2 SNEGSKA (reference sequence). Trimming took 3 bases from V and 5 from J; bases not matched to a gene: 2. CDR3 size: 13 residues.

This clonotype was seen only a few times. V is TRBV20-1 and J is TRBJ2-3; 8 bases align to TRBD2. The CDR3 extends over 16 amino acids. V was pared by 3 bases and J by 2 bases, with 10 bases of the junction left unmatched. CDR1 is DFQATT and CDR2 is SNEGSKA in the germline V gene (reference sequence). CDR3 nucleotides: TGCAGTGCTAGGAGACGGGGGGGGACCTTCACAGATACGCAGTATTTT. The encoded protein is CSARRRGGTFTDTQYF.

V gene TRBV5-6 combines with J gene TRBJ2-2; 8 bases fit TRBD2. There are 16 residues in the CDR3. Germline loops: CDR1 SGHDT, CDR2 YYEEEE. V lost 2 bases and J lost 1; bases outside the gene matches: 4. The CDR3 sequence: CASSFDSGKNTGELFF. DNA for the CDR3: TGTGCCAGCAGCTTCGATAGCGGGAAGAACACCGGGGAGCTGTTTTTT.

The chain has TRBV4-3 and TRBJ2-1; 12 bases are a match to TRBD2. The CDR3 length is 16 residues. Per the germline V gene, CDR1 is LGHNA and CDR2 is YSLEER. V gave up 4 bases and J gave up 2 bases; unmatched junction bases: 3. The CDR3 is CASSRRLAGAYNEQFF. Here the CDR3 DNA reads TGCGCCAGCAGCCGCCGACTAGCGGGGGCCTACAATGAGCAGTTCTTC.

At least ten counts were recorded for this clonotype. J is TRBJ2-1 and V is TRBV12-3 or TRBV12-4, with no clear D. V shed 8 bases and J shed 10 bases, with 12 bases lying between them. The CDR3 sequence is 11 residues long. The CDR3 DNA reads TGTGCCAGCCGATTGTTCGGGGAGCAGTTCTTC. It encodes CASRLFGEQFF.

The chain employs TRBV5-1 and TRBJ2-3; a possible D gene is TRBD1 (6 bases). The germline V gene encodes CDR1 SGHRS and CDR2 YFSETQ. The CDR3 consists of 15 residues. The V gene lost 0 bases and the J gene lost 5 bases, with 13 bases spanning the gap. The CDR3 bases are TGCGCCAGCAGCTTGGATAGGGGGAGTTTAGATACGCAGTATTTT. It translates to CASSLDRGSLDTQYF.

The table lists this clonotype with a few counts. J is TRBJ2-7 and V is TRBV5-1; 8 bases agree with TRBD1. Germline loops: CDR1 SGHRS, CDR2 YFSETQ. V gave up 3 bases and J gave up 0 bases; unmatched junction bases: 8. The CDR3 covers 16 residues. CDR3 DNA sequence: TGCGCCAGCAGCTCCGGACAGGGCTTGAGCTCCTACGAGCAGTACTTC. Translating it yields CASSSGQGLSSYEQYF.

This clonotype was counted ten times or more. The rearrangement uses TRBV24-1 and TRBJ1-5, with 8 bases fitting TRBD1. The CDR3 spans 13 residues. In germline, CDR1 is KGHDR, CDR2 SFDVKD. J lost 6 bases, V lost 4 bases, and 1 base had no gene match. Here the CDR3 reads CATSDRGLQPQHF. In DNA, the CDR3 is TGTGCCACCAGTGACAGGGGGCTTCAGCCCCAGCATTTT.

The chain is built from TRBV4-3 and TRBJ2-5; D may be TRBD2 (6 bases). Germline assignment: CDR1 LGHNA and CDR2 YSLEER. CDR3 size: 16 residues. V was shortened by 4 bases and J by 2 bases, with 17 bases between the two germline ends. The CDR3 nucleotides read TGCGCCAGCAGCCCTCGTTACGGGACTGTGCAAGAGACCCAGTACTTC. It encodes CASSPRYGTVQETQYF.

The table lists this clonotype with many counts. J is TRBJ2-7 and V is TRBV27; D possibly matches TRBD1 or TRBD2 (5 bases each). The germline gives CDR1 MNHEY, CDR2 SMNVEV (reference sequence). The CDR3 spans 14 residues. V was pared by 6 bases and J by 6 bases, with 18 bases between. The CDR3 bases are TGTGCCAGCAGCCCTAGGGACCGGGAAGGCGAGCAGTACTTC. Protein product: CASSPRDREGEQYF.